A selection of T cell receptor beta chains follows, all from one sample in a study of cytomegalovirus exposure and HLA in healthy donors. Repertoires were generated with immunoSEQ multiplex PCR, while TCRdb's copy carries only in-frame clones and drops some. Of around 160,000 clones in the sample, more than 70% were seen once. Sequencing input: PBMCs. The receptor set was obtained from a man aged 25 to 40 in good health and CMV-seropositive. Each CDR3 is given with its conserved first and last residue. The order of the fields is clone size, J gene, D gene, V gene, CDR3 DNA, CDR3 protein. D genes are given only for firm matches. The size of a clone is reported for some rows only, either as once, few or many, or as a class for expanded clones.

.	TRBJ2-1	.	TRBV7-9	TGTGCCAGCAGCCCTAGCGAGGGTGAGCAGTTCTTC	CASSPSEGEQFF
once	TRBJ2-1	.	TRBV18	TGTGCCAGCTCACCACCCAACTTAGCTAGAGACAATGAGCAGTTCTTC	CASSPPNLARDNEQFF
.	TRBJ1-6	TRBD1	TRBV19	TGTGCCAGTAGTGAACGACAGGGAAGCTCCTATAATTCACCCCTCCACTTT	CASSERQGSSYNSPLHF
.	TRBJ2-2	TRBD2	TRBV11-2	TGTGCCAGCAGCCCTAGCGGGAAGAACACCGGGGAGCTGTTTTTT	CASSPSGKNTGELFF
.	TRBJ1-5	TRBD1	TRBV7-9	TGTGCCAGCAGTCCAGGGGGTAACAGGGTTGATCAGCCCCAGCATTTT	CASSPGGNRVDQPQHF
few	TRBJ1-1	.	TRBV5-1	TGCGCCAGCAGCTTAAGACTTCAGAACACTGAAGCTTTCTTT	CASSLRLQNTEAFF
.	TRBJ1-1	.	TRBV5-6	TGTGCCAGCAGCTTGCCGTTTAACACTGAAGCTTTCTTT	CASSLPFNTEAFF
once	TRBJ2-1	.	TRBV27	TGTGCCAGCAGTGCGACGGATCAGGACAATGAGCAGTTCTTC	CASSATDQDNEQFF
medium-sized	TRBJ2-3	.	TRBV5-4	TGTGCCAGCAGCTTGTTGGAGGGCCACGGCACAGATACGCAGTATTTT	CASSLLEGHGTDTQYF
once	TRBJ1-2	.	TRBV6-6	TGTGCCAGCAGTTACCGACAACCTGAAGACTATGGCTACACCTTC	CASSYRQPEDYGYTF
.	TRBJ1-1	.	TRBV6-4	TGTGCCAGCAGTGCTGAGATGAACACTGAAGCTTTCTTT	CASSAEMNTEAFF
.	TRBJ2-7	TRBD1	TRBV7-9	TGTGCCAGCAGCTCGGACAGGGGCTACGAGCAGTACTTC	CASSSDRGYEQYF
.	TRBJ2-7	TRBD2	TRBV2	TGTGCCAGCAGAGTGACTAGCGGCAGCTCCTACGAGCAGTACTTC	CASRVTSGSSYEQYF
.	TRBJ2-1	TRBD1	TRBV7-6	TGTGCCAGCAGCCCCCAGACAGGGTATCGTGAGCAGTTCTTC	CASSPQTGYREQFF
.	TRBJ2-5	.	TRBV15	TGTGCCACAACCTCGGGACAAAACCAAGAGACCCAGTACTTC	CATTSGQNQETQYF
.	TRBJ2-3	.	TRBV7-3	TGTGCCAGCAGCGTAGGCGGGGCAGGCACAGATACGCAGTATTTT	CASSVGGAGTDTQYF
.	TRBJ1-6	TRBD1	TRBV15	TGTGCCACCAGCAGAGAAGGACAGGGCAATTCACCCCTCCACTTT	CATSREGQGNSPLHF
.	TRBJ2-3	TRBD1	TRBV11-3	TGTGCCAGCAGCCAGGGGGCTGTGACAGATACGCAGTATTTT	CASSQGAVTDTQYF
once	TRBJ1-3	.	TRBV19	TGTGCCAGTAGTATCTCGGAGCTGAGGAACACCATATATTTT	CASSISELRNTIYF
many	TRBJ1-1	.	TRBV9	TGTGCCAGCAGCCCCCGAGTGGGGGCGCGAGTGAACACTGAAGCTTTCTTT	CASSPRVGARVNTEAFF